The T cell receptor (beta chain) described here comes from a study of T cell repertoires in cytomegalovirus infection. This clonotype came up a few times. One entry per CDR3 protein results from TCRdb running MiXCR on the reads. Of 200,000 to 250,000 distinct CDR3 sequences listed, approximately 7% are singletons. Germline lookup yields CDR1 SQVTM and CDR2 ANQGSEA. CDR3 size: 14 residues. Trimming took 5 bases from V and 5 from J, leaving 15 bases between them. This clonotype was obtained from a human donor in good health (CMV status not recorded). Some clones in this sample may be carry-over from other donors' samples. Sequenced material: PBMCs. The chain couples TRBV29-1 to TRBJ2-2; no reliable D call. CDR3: CSVSNTQRTGELFF. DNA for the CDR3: TGCAGCGTTTCGAATACCCAAAGAACCGGGGAGCTGTTTTTT.